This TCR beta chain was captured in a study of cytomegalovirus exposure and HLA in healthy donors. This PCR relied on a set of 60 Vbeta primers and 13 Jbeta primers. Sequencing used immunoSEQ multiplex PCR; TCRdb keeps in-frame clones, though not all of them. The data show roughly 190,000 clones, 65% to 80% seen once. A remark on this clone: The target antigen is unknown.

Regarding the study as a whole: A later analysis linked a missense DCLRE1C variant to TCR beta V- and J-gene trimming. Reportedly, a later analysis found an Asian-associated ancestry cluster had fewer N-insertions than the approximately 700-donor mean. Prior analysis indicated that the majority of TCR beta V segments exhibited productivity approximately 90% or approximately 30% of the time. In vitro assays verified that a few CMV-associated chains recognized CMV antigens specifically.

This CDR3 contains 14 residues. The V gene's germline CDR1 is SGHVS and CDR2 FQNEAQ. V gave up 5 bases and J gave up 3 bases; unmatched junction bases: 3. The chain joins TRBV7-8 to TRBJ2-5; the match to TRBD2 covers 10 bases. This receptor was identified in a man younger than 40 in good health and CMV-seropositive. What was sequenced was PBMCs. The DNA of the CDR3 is TGTGCCAGCAGCCATCTAGCGGGAGAAGAGACCCAGTACTTC. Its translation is CASSHLAGEETQYF. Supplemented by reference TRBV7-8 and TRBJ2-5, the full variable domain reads GAGVSQSPRYKVAKRGQDVALRCDPISGHVSLFWYQQALGQGPEFLTYFQNEAQLDKSGLPSDRFFAERPEGSVSTLKIQRTQQEDSAVYLCASSHLAGEETQYFGPGTRLLVL.